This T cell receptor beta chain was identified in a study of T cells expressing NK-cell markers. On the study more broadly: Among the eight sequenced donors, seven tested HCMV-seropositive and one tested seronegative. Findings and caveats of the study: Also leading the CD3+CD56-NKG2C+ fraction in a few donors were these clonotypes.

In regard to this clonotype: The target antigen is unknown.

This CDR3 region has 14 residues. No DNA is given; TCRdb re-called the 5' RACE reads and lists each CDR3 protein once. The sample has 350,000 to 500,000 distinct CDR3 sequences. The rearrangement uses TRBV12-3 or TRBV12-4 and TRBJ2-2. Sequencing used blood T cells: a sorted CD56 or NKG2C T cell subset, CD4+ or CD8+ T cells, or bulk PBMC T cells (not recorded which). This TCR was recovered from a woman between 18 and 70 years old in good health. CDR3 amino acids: CASSFVSSTGELFF.